Sequencing of this T cell receptor (beta chain) was carried out in a study of shared clonotypes between healthy human individuals. Produced via immunoSEQ multiplex PCR; TCRdb's table is partial and in-frame only. The profile shows hundreds of thousands of clones, 85% to 95% of them singletons. As defined, naive CD8 cells were CD45RO-negative and positively selected for CCR7, with terminally differentiated effector memory CD45RA+ cells excluded. The CDR3 length is 17 residues. With 6 bases removed from V and 5 bases from J, the gap between germline ends came to 24 bases. The V gene's germline CDR1 is SGHNT and CDR2 YYREEE (reference sequence).

The sequence was collected from a woman between 25 and 40 years old in good health. Source material: naive CD8+ T cells sorted from blood. The chain couples TRBV5-4 to TRBJ2-4; TRBD2 is a possible D gene (7 bases). The CDR3 loop is CASTHKGGEINQNIQYF. The CDR3 coding sequence is TGTGCCAGCACCCACAAAGGGGGGGAAATAAACCAAAACATTCAGTACTTC.